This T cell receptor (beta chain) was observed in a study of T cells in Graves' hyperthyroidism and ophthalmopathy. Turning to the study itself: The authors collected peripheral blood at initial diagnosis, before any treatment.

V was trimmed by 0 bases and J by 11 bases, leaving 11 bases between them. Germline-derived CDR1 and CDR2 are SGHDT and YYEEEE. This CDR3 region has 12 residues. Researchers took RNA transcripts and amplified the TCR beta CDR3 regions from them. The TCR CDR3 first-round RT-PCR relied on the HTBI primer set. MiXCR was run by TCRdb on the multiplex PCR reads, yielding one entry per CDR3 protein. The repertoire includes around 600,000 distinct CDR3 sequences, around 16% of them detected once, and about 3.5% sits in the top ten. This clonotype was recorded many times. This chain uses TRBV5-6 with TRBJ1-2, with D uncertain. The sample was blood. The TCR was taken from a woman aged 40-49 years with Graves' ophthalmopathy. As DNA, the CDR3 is TGTGCCAGCAGCTTGGACCGCAGAGAATACACCTTC. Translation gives CASSLDRREYTF.